Shown below are 23 T cell receptor beta chains from a single sample sequenced in a study of T cell responses to AZD1222 COVID-19 vaccine listed by TCRdb under 2021. The sample's time point, from its label and the paper: baseline before first vaccination. The library was built by means of the immunoSEQ multiplex PCR assay. The table was pulled from immuneACCESS by TCRdb, which kept in-frame rearrangements only. Such tables lose some clones; where checked, under half of the loss comes from unresolved V genes, and the rest has no known cause. The sample has 100,000 to 150,000 clones on record, 87% of them singletons. The ten largest clones capture roughly 1.5% of the sample. Here the sequenced sample was peripheral blood, taken on day 0 of AZD1222 vaccination. Every receptor here comes from an adult in good health.

The chain joins TRBV6-2 or TRBV6-3 to TRBJ2-2, with a possible D match to TRBD2 (6 bases). Trimming left V 4 bases short and J 2 bases short, with 14 bases between. Germline V CDR1 and CDR2: MNHEY, SVGEGT. This CDR3 region has 16 residues. This CDR3 is CASSLFGGVNTGELFF. The CDR3 DNA is TGTGCCAGCAGTTTGTTCGGGGGAGTAAACACCGGGGAGCTGTTTTTT.

The chain couples TRBV5-4 to TRBJ1-2; 9 bases are shared with TRBD1. Germline lookup yields CDR1 SGHNT and CDR2 YYREEE (reference sequence). CDR3 length: 14 residues. The V and J ends lost 5 bases and 4 bases, in that order; junction bases with no gene match: 6. CDR3 residues: CASSYDRGIYGYTF. DNA of the CDR3: TGTGCCAGCAGTTATGACAGGGGGATCTATGGCTACACCTTC.

The CDR3 nucleotides read TGTGCCAGCAGCAGAACCGGGAACGATAATTCACCCCTCCACTTT. Translating gives CASSRTGNDNSPLHF. The chain recombines TRBV7-2 with TRBJ1-6; D remains ambiguous. The CDR3 sequence is 15 residues long. Germline assignment: CDR1 SGHTA and CDR2 FQGNSA. V was pared by 5 bases and J by 5 bases, with 13 bases between.

The DNA of the CDR3 is TGTGCCTGGAGTGTAGATGCTTACACTGAAGCTTTCTTT. Encoded protein: CAWSVDAYTEAFF. The chain has TRBV30 and TRBJ1-1; no clear D. V was clipped by 0 bases and J by 3 bases, with 8 bases between them. CDR1 is GTSNPN, CDR2 SVGIG, per germline (reference sequence). The CDR3 is 13 residues long.

This clone was counted a single time. The rearrangement joins TRBV21-1 to TRBJ1-3; TRBD1, as called in the table, went unchecked against the DNA. TRBV21-1 is listed as a pseudogene. This CDR3 is built from 16 residues. CDR3 in DNA: TGTGCCAGCAGCACACGCAGACAGGGAGCCGGAAACACCATATATTTT. Amino acid sequence: CASSTRRQGAGNTIYF.

V gene TRBV3-1 (or the pseudogene TRBV3-2) combines with J gene TRBJ1-2; D remains unclear. This CDR3 contains 18 residues. Germline-derived CDR1 and CDR2 are LGHDT and YNNKEL (reference sequence). V was clipped by 4 bases and J by 5 bases, with 26 bases between them. In DNA form, the CDR3 reads TGTGCCAGCAGCCCCATACCCCCTACCGGACGGAAGATGTATGGCTACACCTTC. This translates into CASSPIPPTGRKMYGYTF.

The chain uses TRBV28 and TRBJ1-2, with no clear D. V lost 5 bases, J lost 4 bases, and 14 bases lay in between. The germline CDR1 and CDR2 sequences are MDHEN and SYDVKM. CDR3 length equals 14 residues. This CDR3 is CASSPGPRAYGYTF. The CDR3 DNA sequence: TGTGCCAGCAGTCCGGGCCCCCGGGCCTATGGCTACACCTTC.

The gene calls are TRBV11-2 and TRBJ1-2; D is possibly TRBD1 (6 bases). CDR3 length: 14 amino acids. V was clipped by 5 bases and J by 7 bases, with 17 bases between them. Germline V gene sequence: CDR1 SGHAT, CDR2 FQNNGV. This chain's CDR3 is CASSPTTGYSGYTF. CDR3 DNA sequence: TGTGCCAGCAGCCCTACCACAGGGTACAGTGGCTACACCTTC.

J is TRBJ1-2 and V is TRBV2; 12 bases fit TRBD1. The germline CDR1 and CDR2 sequences are SNHLY and FYNNEI. The CDR3 covers 15 residues. Losses at the gene ends were 6 bases for V and 4 bases for J; bases not matched to a gene: 6. In nucleotides, the CDR3 is TGTGCCAGCAGAACCGGGACAGGGGGCGGCTATGGCTACACCTTC. This encodes CASRTGTGGGYGYTF.

This clone was seen a single time. J is TRBJ2-7 and V is TRBV19; D is undetermined. Germline CDR1 LNHDA, CDR2 SQIVND (reference sequence). V was pared by 2 bases and J by 0 bases, with 11 bases between. The CDR3 covers 15 residues. This CDR3 is CASSISSVSSYEQYF. The CDR3 DNA sequence: TGTGCCAGTAGTATAAGTAGTGTCAGCTCCTACGAGCAGTACTTC.

V gene TRBV6-5 combines with J gene TRBJ2-5, with D possibly TRBD2 on 5 matching bases. Germline V gives CDR1 MNHEY, CDR2 SVGAGI. The CDR3 is 15 amino acids. V shed 0 bases and J shed 5 bases, with 13 bases lying between them. CDR3 protein: CASSYSEASWETQYF. In nucleotides, the CDR3 is TGTGCCAGCAGTTACTCGGAGGCTAGTTGGGAGACCCAGTACTTC.

This sequence joins TRBV2 and TRBJ2-7; 7 bases line up with TRBD1. The length of the CDR3 is 16 residues. V lost 6 bases, J lost 2 bases, and 13 bases stayed unmatched. Germline CDR1 SNHLY, CDR2 FYNNEI. The CDR3 loop reads CASREPGQPITYEQYF. CDR3 coding DNA: TGTGCCAGCAGAGAACCGGGACAGCCAATTACCTACGAGCAGTACTTC.

Only one count was recorded for this clone. The rearrangement joins TRBV5-4 to TRBJ2-3; no clear D gene. Germline V CDR1 and CDR2: SGHNT, YYREEE (reference sequence). The ends were cut back, 2 bases at V and 2 bases at J, with 0 bases in the middle. The CDR3 contains 11 residues. The CDR3 coding sequence is TGTGCCAGCAGCTTCACAGATACGCAGTATTTT. Its protein product is CASSFTDTQYF.

V and J are TRBV19 and TRBJ2-2; 9 positions match TRBD2. This CDR3 contains 17 residues. Germline CDR1 reads LNHDA; CDR2 reads SQIVND (reference sequence). V lost 5 bases to trimming and J lost 1 base; unmatched junction nucleotides: 8. The CDR3 is CASSPLAGALNTGELFF. The CDR3 nucleotides read TGTGCCAGTAGTCCATTAGCGGGGGCCCTGAACACCGGGGAGCTGTTTTTT.

The J gene is TRBJ2-2, the V gene TRBV19, with D possibly matching TRBD2 (7 bases). The CDR3 has 15 amino acids. Trimming took off 8 bases at V and 6 bases at J, with 19 bases between the two ends. From germline, CDR1 is LNHDA and CDR2 SQIVND (reference sequence). The CDR3 bases are TGTGCCAGTGGAAGAGACCGGGGGGCCCCCGGGGAGCTGTTTTTT. This encodes CASGRDRGAPGELFF. Full variable domain (outside the CDR3, taken from reference TRBV19 and TRBJ2-2): DGGITQSPKYLFRKEGQNVTLSCEQNLNHDAMYWYRQDPGQGLRLIYYSQIVNDFQKGDIAEGYSVSREKKESFPLTVTSAQKNPTAFYLCASGRDRGAPGELFFGEGSRLTVL.

This clone was observed a few times. This chain connects TRBV5-8 to TRBJ1-1, with 7 bases lining up with TRBD1. The J segment lost 5 bases and the V segment lost 4 bases, leaving 8 bases of the junction unmatched. Germline V CDR1 and CDR2: SGHTS, YDEGEE. CDR3 length: 14 amino acids. In DNA form, the CDR3 reads TGTGCCAGCAGCCTATCAGGGGGTTTTACTGAAGCTTTCTTT. Protein sequence: CASSLSGGFTEAFF.

The table lists this clone with a few counts. The chain employs TRBV5-1 and TRBJ1-3, with D possibly being TRBD1 (6 bases). This CDR3 region has 16 residues. Germline loops: CDR1 SGHRS, CDR2 YFSETQ. Trimming removed 0 bases at V and 0 bases at J, with 10 bases between. The CDR3 sequence: CASSLAGTNSGNTIYF. The CDR3 bases are TGCGCCAGCAGCTTGGCCGGGACAAACTCTGGAAACACCATATATTTT.

The gene calls are TRBV27 and TRBJ1-3; D unclear. The CDR3 is 13 amino acids. V lost 5 bases and J lost 4, with 9 bases in between. Looked up from germline, CDR1 is MNHEY and CDR2 is SMNVEV (reference sequence). This CDR3 is CASSLRSGNTIYF. In nucleotides, the CDR3 is TGTGCCAGCAGTCTTAGGTCCGGAAACACCATATATTTT.

This clone came up a few times. The CDR3 region has the DNA TGTGCCAGCAGCTTGTCGGGCCTCAACACTGAAGCTTTCTTT. Its protein is CASSLSGLNTEAFF. The chain uses TRBV5-4 and TRBJ1-1; D unclear. The CDR3 totals 14 residues. Germline V lookup: CDR1 SGHNT, CDR2 YYREEE (reference sequence). The ends were cut back, 1 base at V and 2 bases at J, with 9 bases in the middle. Variable domain in full (rest from reference TRBV5-4 and TRBJ1-1): ETGVTQSPTHLIKTRGQQVTLRCSSQSGHNTVSWYQQALGQGPQFIFQYYREEENGRGNFPPRFSGLQFPNYSSELNVNALELDDSALYLCASSLSGLNTEAFFGQGTRLTVV.

The chain employs TRBV30 and TRBJ2-7; no clear D. Germline V gene lookup returns CDR1 GTSNPN and CDR2 SVGIG (reference sequence). V shed 0 bases and J shed 5 bases, with 11 bases lying between them. CDR3 length equals 13 residues. CDR3 amino acids: CAWSVRNPHEQYF. CDR3 DNA sequence: TGTGCCTGGAGTGTTCGTAATCCCCACGAGCAGTACTTC.

This clone was observed a handful of times. The chain carries TRBV19 and TRBJ2-2, with 9 bases identical to TRBD2. Germline V gene lookup returns CDR1 LNHDA and CDR2 SQIVND (reference sequence). J lost 5 bases, V lost 8 bases, and 6 bases had no gene match. This CDR3 comprises 14 residues. This CDR3 reads CASRQGLATGELFF. The CDR3 DNA sequence: TGTGCCAGTCGGCAGGGACTAGCTACCGGGGAGCTGTTTTTT.

This clone was observed a few times. The V call is TRBV4-2, the J call TRBJ1-5, with D possibly being TRBD1 (5 bases). The CDR3 consists of 15 residues. V dropped 3 bases and J dropped 3 bases, with 12 bases sitting between them. In germline, CDR1 is LGHNA, CDR2 YNFKEQ. CDR3 protein: CASSHDDSFNQPQHF. The CDR3, as DNA: TGTGCCAGCAGCCATGATGACAGCTTCAATCAGCCCCAGCATTTT.

This clone was picked up a small number of times. The chain couples TRBV7-2 to TRBJ1-3, with TRBD1 identical over 8 bases. Germline CDR1 is SGHTA and CDR2 is FQGNSA. V dropped 4 bases and J dropped 4; count of bases not matched to a gene: 6. This CDR3 contains 15 residues. The DNA of the CDR3 is TGTGCCAGCAGCTCAACCAGGGGGCCGGGAAACACCATATATTTT. Amino acids: CASSSTRGPGNTIYF. Variable domain in full (rest from reference TRBV7-2 and TRBJ1-3): GAGVSQSPSNKVTEKGKDVELRCDPISGHTALYWYRQSLGQGLEFLIYFQGNSAPDKSGLPSDRFSAERTGGSVSTLTIQRTQQEDSAVYLCASSSTRGPGNTIYFGEGSWLTVV.